A selection of T cell receptor beta chains follows, all from one sample in a study of blood T cell repertoires in COVID-19. Profiling relied on immunoSEQ multiplex PCR, and the TCRdb table lists in-frame clones only, not all of them. This table holds about 150,000 clones, roughly 93% found once. The sequenced sample consisted of peripheral blood. These receptors were taken from a man between 18 and 35 years old with COVID-19, enrolled during active disease. The CDR3 runs from the conserved cysteine through the conserved F or W. A D gene is named only where the DNA matches it firmly. Clone size appears in some rows only: once, few, many, or a class for an expanded clone.

TRBV27	TRBJ1-1	.	.	CASSIHRNTEAFF	TGTGCCAGCAGTATCCACAGGAACACTGAAGCTTTCTTT
TRBV27	TRBJ2-1	few	.	CASSFFAGSPYNEQFF	TGTGCCAGCAGTTTTTTTGCCGGGAGCCCCTACAATGAGCAGTTCTTC
TRBV28	TRBJ2-7	.	.	CASSANPWEQYF	TGTGCCAGCAGCGCTAACCCATGGGAGCAGTACTTC
TRBV19	TRBJ1-4	.	TRBD1	CASSIRPGQGDEKLLF	TGTGCCAGTAGTATCAGACCGGGACAGGGGGACGAAAAACTGCTTTTT
TRBV7-2	TRBJ1-1	.	TRBD1	CASRGQGGNTEAFF	TGTGCCAGCAGGGGACAGGGGGGGAACACTGAAGCTTTCTTT
TRBV9	TRBJ2-2	.	.	CASSAPVGLNTGELFF	TGTGCCAGCAGCGCTCCGGTAGGACTAAACACCGGGGAGCTGTTTTTT
TRBV28	TRBJ2-7	.	TRBD1	CASSFGTGAHHEQYF	TGTGCCAGCAGTTTCGGGACAGGGGCCCACCACGAGCAGTACTTC
TRBV20-1	TRBJ2-3	.	TRBD2	CSAWTRDTQYF	TGCAGTGCTTGGACTAGGGATACGCAGTATTTT
TRBV19	TRBJ1-2	.	.	CASSTPPRGGYTF	TGTGCCAGTAGTACCCCGCCTCGAGGAGGCTACACCTTC
TRBV10-3	TRBJ2-7	.	.	CAISDGGYGYEQYF	TGTGCCATCAGTGATGGGGGGTATGGATACGAGCAGTACTTC
TRBV9	TRBJ2-7	.	TRBD2	CASSVGLTYEQYF	TGTGCCAGCAGCGTGGGACTAACCTACGAGCAGTACTTC
TRBV7-6	TRBJ2-2	.	.	CASSQVLAGGELFF	TGTGCCAGCAGCCAAGTACTGGCGGGAGGGGAGCTGTTTTTT
TRBV7-8	TRBJ2-2	.	TRBD1	CASRGVSWTGENTGELFF	TGTGCCAGCAGGGGGGTTTCATGGACAGGAGAGAACACCGGGGAGCTGTTTTTT
TRBV5-5	TRBJ2-7	.	TRBD1	CASGTGTEFYEQYF	TGTGCCAGCGGCACCGGGACAGAATTTTACGAGCAGTACTTC
TRBV7-9	TRBJ2-7	.	TRBD1	CASSRPPPGQGLYEQYF	TGTGCCAGCAGCCGCCCCCCCCCGGGACAGGGGCTATACGAGCAGTACTTC
TRBV6-5	TRBJ2-7	.	.	CASSSTGGAYEQYF	TGTGCCAGCAGTTCTACAGGGGGGGCCTACGAGCAGTACTTC
TRBV9	TRBJ2-1	.	TRBD2	CASSVDTSGYSYNEQFF	TGTGCCAGCAGCGTAGACACTAGCGGCTACTCCTACAATGAGCAGTTCTTC
TRBV19	TRBJ1-1	.	.	CASSIEGYTEAFF	TGTGCCAGTAGTATCGAGGGTTACACTGAAGCTTTCTTT
TRBV7-8	TRBJ2-3	.	TRBD1	CASSSRGRIADTQYF	TGTGCCAGCAGCTCCAGGGGGCGCATAGCAGATACGCAGTATTTT
TRBV28	TRBJ1-5	.	TRBD1	CASRHGTGGSNQPQHF	TGTGCCAGCAGACACGGGACAGGGGGGAGCAATCAGCCCCAGCATTTT
TRBV7-2	TRBJ1-4	.	TRBD1	CASSTAGAQGARKLFF	TGTGCCAGCAGTACGGCTGGGGCACAGGGGGCGCGAAAACTGTTTTTT
TRBV27	TRBJ2-1	.	TRBD2	CASSPRTSGRAVNSYNEQFF	TGTGCCAGCAGTCCTAGGACTAGCGGGAGGGCCGTGAACTCCTACAATGAGCAGTTCTTC
TRBV7-3	TRBJ2-1	.	TRBD2	CASSLSPSGSSYNEQFF	TGTGCCAGCAGCTTAAGTCCTAGCGGGAGCTCCTACAATGAGCAGTTCTTC
TRBV6-2/TRBV6-3	TRBJ2-7	.	.	CASSYSTSLAARQISYEQYF	TGTGCCAGCAGTTACTCGACGTCACTAGCCGCCCGACAAATCTCCTACGAGCAGTACTTC
TRBV11-2	TRBJ2-1	.	.	CASSLTGINEQFF	TGTGCCAGCAGCTTAACGGGTATCAATGAGCAGTTCTTC
TRBV7-9	TRBJ1-2	.	.	CASSLAGTRDDGYTF	TGTGCCAGCAGCTTAGCGGGGACAAGGGATGATGGCTACACCTTC
TRBV27	TRBJ1-5	few	.	CASTARPLYQPQHF	TGTGCCAGCACTGCTAGGCCCCTCTATCAGCCCCAGCATTTT
TRBV5-4	TRBJ2-7	.	TRBD2	CASSVGPSREGYEQYF	TGTGCCAGCAGCGTTGGGCCCTCGCGGGAGGGATACGAGCAGTACTTC
TRBV4-3	TRBJ2-7	.	TRBD2	CASSHDRTSGFYEQYF	TGCGCCAGCAGCCACGATAGGACTAGCGGGTTCTACGAGCAGTACTTC
TRBV12-3/TRBV12-4	TRBJ1-2	.	.	CASSSSRMRYTF	TGTGCCAGCAGTTCCTCGCGGATGCGCTACACCTTC
TRBV28	TRBJ1-5	.	.	CASSRYREVRQPQHF	TGTGCCAGCAGTAGGTACAGGGAAGTCCGTCAGCCCCAGCATTTT
TRBV7-2	TRBJ2-1	.	.	CASSLGGSHYNEQFF	TGTGCCAGCAGCTTAGGCGGTAGCCACTACAATGAGCAGTTCTTC
TRBV27	TRBJ1-1	.	TRBD1	CASRGQGAEAFF	TGTGCCAGCAGGGGACAGGGTGCTGAAGCTTTCTTT
TRBV28	TRBJ2-4	.	.	CASSLKRNPQNIQYF	TGTGCCAGCAGTTTAAAGCGGAACCCCCAAAACATTCAGTACTTC
TRBV2	TRBJ2-2	.	TRBD2	CASGKLAGGPSGELFF	TGTGCCAGCGGAAAACTAGCGGGAGGGCCCTCCGGGGAGCTGTTTTTT
TRBV19	TRBJ2-1	.	.	CASSRLVYTSYNEQFF	TGTGCCAGTAGTAGACTAGTTTATACCTCCTACAATGAGCAGTTCTTC
TRBV7-9	TRBJ1-1	.	.	CASSLWGQNTEAFF	TGTGCCAGCAGCTTATGGGGGCAGAACACTGAAGCTTTCTTT
TRBV28	TRBJ2-3	.	TRBD1	CASSLTGRGTQYF	TGTGCCAGCAGTTTGACAGGGCGAGGTACGCAGTATTTT
TRBV29-1	TRBJ1-2	.	.	CSVGVQGVLGYTF	TGCAGCGTTGGGGTCCAGGGTGTGCTAGGCTACACCTTC
TRBV28	TRBJ1-1	.	.	CASSLFGGTEAFF	TGTGCCAGCAGTTTATTCGGTGGGACAGAAGCTTTCTTT
TRBV5-1	TRBJ2-7	.	TRBD2	CASSLEGTSPYEQYF	TGCGCCAGCAGCTTGGAAGGGACTAGCCCCTACGAGCAGTACTTC
TRBV6-5	TRBJ1-5	.	.	CASSYSAGLWPQHF	TGTGCCAGCAGTTACTCGGCGGGACTGTGGCCCCAGCATTTT
TRBV30	TRBJ2-7	few	TRBD1	CAWGWGQGVYEQYF	TGTGCCTGGGGGTGGGGACAGGGCGTCTACGAGCAGTACTTC
TRBV27	TRBJ2-7	.	TRBD2	CASSLLGLAGTYEQYF	TGTGCCAGCAGTTTATTGGGACTAGCGGGTACCTACGAGCAGTACTTC
TRBV19	TRBJ1-2	.	TRBD1	CASSMGQNYGYTF	TGTGCCAGTAGTATGGGACAGAACTATGGCTACACCTTC
TRBV15	TRBJ1-2	.	TRBD1	CATSIRRDRFLQTF	TGTGCCACCAGCATCCGCCGGGACAGGTTCCTACAGACCTTC
TRBV15	TRBJ2-7	.	.	CATRSQVSHEQYF	TGTGCCACCAGAAGCCAGGTCTCCCACGAGCAGTACTTC
TRBV12-3/TRBV12-4	TRBJ1-5	.	.	CASSLAPSQPQHF	TGTGCCAGCAGTTTAGCGCCCAGTCAGCCCCAGCATTTT
TRBV28	TRBJ1-2	.	TRBD1	CASRFPDRVGYTF	TGTGCCAGCCGTTTCCCCGACAGGGTCGGCTACACCTTC
TRBV15	TRBJ1-2	few	.	CATSRDWGDGYTF	TGTGCCACCAGCAGAGATTGGGGGGATGGCTACACCTTC
TRBV29-1	TRBJ2-7	.	.	CSVTWGTYEQYF	TGCAGCGTTACCTGGGGCACCTACGAGCAGTACTTC
TRBV7-2	TRBJ2-7	.	TRBD2	CASSFSAGGPYEQYF	TGTGCCAGCAGCTTCAGTGCGGGAGGGCCCTACGAGCAGTACTTC
TRBV7-8	TRBJ2-7	.	TRBD2	CASSLGLWGGNNEQYF	TGTGCCAGCAGCTTAGGGTTGTGGGGGGGGAACAACGAGCAGTACTTC